This T cell receptor beta chain was retrieved from a study of Graves' ophthalmopathy and Graves' hyperthyroidism. Included hyperthyroidism patients were aged 18 to 65 and newly diagnosed (under 2 months' duration). V was pared by 4 bases and J by 6 bases, with 8 bases of the junction left unmatched. In germline, CDR1 is MGHDK, CDR2 SYGVNS. CDR3 length: 15 residues. As the template, RNA transcripts were used to amplify TCR beta CDR3 regions. The workflow started with a first-round RT-PCR run with HTBI primers and then moved on to a second-round multiplex PCR. TCRdb fed the multiplex PCR reads into MiXCR, producing one record per CDR3 protein. The sample contains hundreds of thousands of distinct CDR3 sequences, 20% to 25% of which appear only once. This clonotype was picked up many times.

The specimen sequenced was peripheral blood. This receptor was taken from a woman between 18 and 30 years old with stable Graves' hyperthyroidism. The chain carries TRBV25-1 and TRBJ2-2; the match to TRBD2 covers 7 bases. For the CDR3, the DNA is TGTGCCAGCAGTGGGTCGGCAGGGAGGGCCGGGGAGCTGTTTTTT. Its protein is CASSGSAGRAGELFF.